This TCR beta chain was documented in a study of blood T cell repertoires in COVID-19. On the study more broadly: Collection of acute and convalescent COVID-19 samples took place in the United States, Italy and Spain.

The CDR3 runs 15 residues. After removal of 2 bases from V and 4 bases from J, the junction contained 7 bases not matched to a gene. CDR1 MNHEY and CDR2 SVGAGI come from the germline V gene. Per the original methods: Nucleated cell number was recorded as an estimate derived from reference gene primer amplification. Using immunoSEQ multiplex PCR, the repertoire was profiled, and TCRdb retains in-frame clones only, with some absent. The V and J calls and clone size come from that table; D and trimming were worked out from the DNA. Of 60,000 to 75,000 clones in the sample, around 79% are singletons; the top ten hold 26%.

The specimen was peripheral blood. The TCR originated in a man aged 55 to 69 with active or convalescent COVID-19. The chain combines TRBV6-5 with TRBJ1-1; 7 bases are shared with TRBD1. CDR3 DNA sequence: TGTGCCAGCAGTTACGCATCCACAGGGGCCACTGAAGCTTTCTTT. It encodes CASSYASTGATEAFF.